This TCR beta chain was sequenced during a study of T cell repertoires in cytomegalovirus infection. About the study: Indicated by public TCR beta signatures were CMV infection and matching HLA type.

TCRdb independently ran MiXCR on the reads; one entry per CDR3 protein. The table shows more than 85,000 distinct CDR3 sequences, with approximately 15% occurring only once. Broader study findings: Adding up the frequency of public TCR beta families identified people who carried CMV plus the relevant HLA. Clonotype analysis showed dominance of the ex vivo response by HLA-C-restricted CMV-specific TCR beta clonotypes.

This clonotype has at least ten counts. As yet, its antigen is unknown. Sequences were obtained from PBMCs. This sequence was found in a human donor in good health (CMV status not recorded). Some clones in this sample may be carry-over from other donors' samples.

The CDR3 sequence: CASSLSAGQSFAFF. CDR3 bases: TGTGCCAGCAGCTTAAGTGCAGGACAGTCCTTCGCTTTCTTT. The chain couples TRBV7-2 to TRBJ1-1; D might be TRBD1 (6 bases). CDR3 length equals 14 residues. Germline V gene lookup returns CDR1 SGHTA and CDR2 FQGNSA. The V and J ends lost 2 bases and 11 bases respectively, with 18 bases between them.